This TCR beta chain derives from a study of cytomegalovirus exposure and HLA in healthy donors. PCR amplification relied on 60 Vbeta primers (plus 13 Jbeta primers). Clones were sequenced by immunoSEQ multiplex PCR, and TCRdb holds only the in-frame ones, with some missing. Here the sample spans hundreds of thousands of clones, 70% to 90% being singletons. This receptor was taken from a woman aged 18-29 years in good health and CMV-seronegative. Specimen: PBMCs.

The CDR3 is CASSPTDRGGNSPLHF. The CDR3 DNA follows: TGTGCCAGCAGTCCTACTGACAGGGGCGGTAATTCACCCCTCCACTTT. This chain links TRBV27 with TRBJ1-6, with 8 positions matching TRBD1. The CDR3 runs 16 residues. Germline V gene lookup returns CDR1 MNHEY and CDR2 SMNVEV (reference sequence). J was trimmed by 6 bases and V by 5 bases; bases with no gene match: 9.